This section outlines one T cell receptor beta chain sequence together with its context. What it binds is not known. The primer mix had 60 Vbeta and 13 Jbeta primers. TCRdb's copy holds only in-frame clones and misses some; the assay was immunoSEQ multiplex PCR. The table gives about 70,000 clones; the top ten clones make up roughly 2.4% of it. This record belongs to a study of cytomegalovirus exposure and HLA in healthy donors. Study-level background: Among the approximately 370 donors who were genotyped, roughly 86% fell in the genetic ancestry cluster that is associated with self-reported Caucasian donors. Notes on the study in general: A missense DCLRE1C variant was associated with V- and J-gene trimming of TCR beta chains in a later analysis, and an independent cohort replicated the association.

From germline, CDR1 is SGHDN and CDR2 FVKESK. CDR3 length: 15 amino acids. Between the trimmed V and J ends, which lost 4 bases and 2 bases, there was a span of 14 bases. What was sequenced was PBMCs. This chain links TRBV14 with TRBJ1-2; a weak D match, TRBD1 (5 bases). This TCR was sampled from a female donor in good health and CMV-seropositive. CDR3 nucleotide sequence: TGTGCCAGCAGCCCCCTCTTGTCAGGGAACTATGGCTACACCTTC. Amino acids: CASSPLLSGNYGYTF.